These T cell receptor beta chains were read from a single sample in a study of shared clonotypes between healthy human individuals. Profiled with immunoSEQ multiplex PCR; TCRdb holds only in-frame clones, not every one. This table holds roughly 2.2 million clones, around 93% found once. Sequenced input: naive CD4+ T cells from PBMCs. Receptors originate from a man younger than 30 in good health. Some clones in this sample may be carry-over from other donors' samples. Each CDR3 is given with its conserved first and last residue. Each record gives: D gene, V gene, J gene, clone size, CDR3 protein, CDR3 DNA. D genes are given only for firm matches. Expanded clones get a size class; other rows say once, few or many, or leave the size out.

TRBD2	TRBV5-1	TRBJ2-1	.	CASSVGLADYNEQFF	TGCGCCAGCAGCGTAGGACTAGCGGATTACAATGAGCAGTTCTTC
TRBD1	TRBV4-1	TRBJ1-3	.	CASSQLGTASPSSGNTIYF	TGCGCCAGCAGCCAGTTGGGGACAGCATCTCCAAGCTCTGGAAACACCATATATTTT
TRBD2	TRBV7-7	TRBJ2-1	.	CASSLIGLAGVNEQFF	TGTGCCAGCAGCTTAATAGGTCTAGCGGGAGTCAATGAGCAGTTCTTC
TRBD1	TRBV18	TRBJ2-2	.	CASSPGTGAGELFF	TGTGCCAGCTCACCAGGGACAGGGGCCGGGGAGCTGTTTTTT
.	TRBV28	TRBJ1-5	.	CASSLGGGVQPQHF	TGTGCCAGCAGTTTAGGCGGGGGGGTGCAGCCCCAGCATTTT
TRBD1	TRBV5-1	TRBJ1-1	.	CASSAQGGMNTEAFF	TGCGCCAGCAGCGCACAGGGGGGAATGAACACTGAAGCTTTCTTT
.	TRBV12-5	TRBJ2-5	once	CASGPDAGETQYF	TGTGCTAGTGGTCCCGATGCTGGAGAGACCCAGTACTTC
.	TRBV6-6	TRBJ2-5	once	CASSYSALAGETQYF	TGTGCCAGCAGTTACTCGGCGCTAGCAGGAGAGACCCAGTACTTC
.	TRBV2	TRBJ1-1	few	CASSAQGMNTEAFF	TGTGCCAGCAGTGCACAGGGTATGAACACTGAAGCTTTCTTT
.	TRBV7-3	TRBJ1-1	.	CASSPTRGLNTEAFF	TGTGCCAGCAGCCCGACCCGGGGGTTGAACACTGAAGCTTTCTTT
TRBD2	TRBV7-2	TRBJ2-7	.	CASSLGGLAGVYEQYF	TGTGCCAGCAGCTTAGGAGGACTAGCGGGAGTCTACGAGCAGTACTTC
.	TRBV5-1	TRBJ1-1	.	CASSPLGRDTEAFF	TGCGCCAGCAGCCCACTCGGCAGGGACACTGAAGCTTTCTTT
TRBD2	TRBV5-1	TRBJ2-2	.	CASSIPGLAGTGELFF	TGCGCCAGCAGCATCCCGGGACTAGCGGGAACCGGGGAGCTGTTTTTT
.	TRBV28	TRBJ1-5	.	CASMSSNQPQHF	TGTGCCAGCATGAGTAGCAATCAGCCCCAGCATTTT
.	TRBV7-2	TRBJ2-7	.	CASSSVPRARSSYEQYF	TGTGCCAGCAGCTCCGTCCCACGTGCGCGCAGCTCCTACGAGCAGTACTTC
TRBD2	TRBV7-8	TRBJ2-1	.	CASSPPQSGRTYNEQFF	TGTGCCAGCAGCCCCCCCCAAAGCGGGAGGACCTACAATGAGCAGTTCTTC
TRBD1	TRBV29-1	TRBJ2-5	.	CSGRTGGVKTQYF	TGCAGCGGCAGAACAGGGGGCGTCAAGACCCAGTACTTC
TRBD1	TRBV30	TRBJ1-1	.	CAWSGDSYTEAFF	TGTGCCTGGAGTGGGGACAGTTACACTGAAGCTTTCTTT
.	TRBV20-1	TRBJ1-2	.	CSARWGPGYTF	TGCAGTGCCCGCTGGGGGCCTGGCTACACCTTC
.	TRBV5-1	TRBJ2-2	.	CASSSGGGVELFF	TGCGCCAGCAGCTCAGGGGGAGGTGTGGAGCTGTTTTTT
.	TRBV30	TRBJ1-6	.	CAWSDDRNSPLHF	TGTGCCTGGTCAGACGATAGGAATTCACCCCTCCACTTT
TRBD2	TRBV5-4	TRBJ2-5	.	CASSRGLAGGETQYF	TGTGCCAGCAGCCGGGGACTAGCGGGAGGAGAGACCCAGTACTTC
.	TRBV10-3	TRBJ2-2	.	CATQPPSGRLFF	TGTGCCACCCAACCCCCCTCAGGGCGGCTGTTTTTT
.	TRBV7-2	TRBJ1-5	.	CASSLAGVRNQPQHF	TGTGCCAGCAGCTTAGCTGGCGTTCGCAATCAGCCCCAGCATTTT
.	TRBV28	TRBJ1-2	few	CASSSPGEDGYTF	TGTGCCAGCAGTTCCCCAGGGGAAGATGGCTACACCTTC
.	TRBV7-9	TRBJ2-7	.	CASSFTSEYEQYF	TGTGCCAGCAGCTTTACCTCGGAGTACGAGCAGTACTTC
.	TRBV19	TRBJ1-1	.	CASSPQGITEAFF	TGTGCCAGTAGTCCTCAGGGTATCACTGAAGCTTTCTTT
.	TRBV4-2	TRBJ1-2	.	CASSQELERPYGYTF	TGTGCCAGCAGCCAAGAGTTGGAGAGGCCTTATGGCTACACCTTC
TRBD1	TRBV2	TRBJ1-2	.	CASSPGGTAYGYTF	TGTGCCAGCAGCCCAGGGGGGACAGCCTATGGCTACACCTTC
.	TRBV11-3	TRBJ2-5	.	CASSDDRLGETQYF	TGTGCCAGCAGCGACGACAGGCTTGGCGAGACCCAGTACTTC
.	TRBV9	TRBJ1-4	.	CASSPDQGFDNEKLFF	TGTGCCAGCAGCCCAGATCAGGGGTTCGACAATGAAAAACTGTTTTTT
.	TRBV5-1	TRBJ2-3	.	CASSLGGSTDTQYF	TGCGCCAGCAGCTTGGGGGGATCCACAGATACGCAGTATTTT
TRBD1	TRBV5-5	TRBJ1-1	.	CASSFSPQGYTEAFF	TGTGCCAGCAGCTTTTCTCCACAGGGGTACACTGAAGCTTTCTTT
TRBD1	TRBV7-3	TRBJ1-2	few	CASSGSFLGTGVLDTF	TGTGCCAGCAGCGGGTCCTTCCTGGGGACAGGGGTTTTAGACACCTTC
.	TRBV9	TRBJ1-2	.	CASSVFVGVRTLGGYTF	TGTGCCAGCAGCGTATTCGTTGGGGTACGGACCCTCGGAGGCTACACCTTC
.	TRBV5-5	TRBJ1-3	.	CASSLGGSSGNTIYF	TGTGCCAGCAGCTTGGGGGGGAGCTCTGGAAACACCATATATTTT
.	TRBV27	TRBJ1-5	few	CASSYQGGNQPQHF	TGTGCCAGCAGTTATCAGGGCGGCAATCAGCCCCAGCATTTT
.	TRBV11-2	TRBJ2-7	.	CASSLERAEQYF	TGTGCCAGCAGCTTAGAGAGGGCCGAGCAGTACTTC
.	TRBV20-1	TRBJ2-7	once	CSGLDSYEQYF	TGCAGTGGCTTGGACAGCTACGAGCAGTACTTC
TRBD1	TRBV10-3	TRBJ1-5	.	CAISEGTGIGNQPQHF	TGTGCCATCAGTGAGGGGACAGGGATAGGAAATCAGCCCCAGCATTTT
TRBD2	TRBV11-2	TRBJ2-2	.	CASSLGGRALRELFF	TGTGCCAGCAGCTTAGGTGGGAGGGCCCTCCGGGAGCTGTTTTTT